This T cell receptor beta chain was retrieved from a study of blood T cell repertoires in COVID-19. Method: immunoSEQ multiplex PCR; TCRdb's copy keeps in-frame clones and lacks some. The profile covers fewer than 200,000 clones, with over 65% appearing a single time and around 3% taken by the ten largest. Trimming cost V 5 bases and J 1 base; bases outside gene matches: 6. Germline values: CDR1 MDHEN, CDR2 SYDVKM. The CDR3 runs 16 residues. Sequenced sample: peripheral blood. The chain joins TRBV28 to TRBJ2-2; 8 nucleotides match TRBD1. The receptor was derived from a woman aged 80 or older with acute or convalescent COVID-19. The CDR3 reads CASSPTGTGNTGELFF. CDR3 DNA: TGTGCCAGCAGTCCAACCGGGACAGGGAACACCGGGGAGCTGTTTTTT.